Shown below are 31 T cell receptor beta chains from a single sample sequenced in a study of OX40 agonist ivuxolimab in advanced cancers. Generated by immunoSEQ multiplex PCR, the TCRdb table keeps only in-frame clones and is missing some. This sample has 92,000 or so clones, with approximately 90% found just once. The sequencing used CD4+ or CD8+ T cells sorted from blood, collected in a trial of the OX40 agonist ivuxolimab. The receptors here all came from an adult with an advanced solid tumor such as melanoma, head and neck, liver or kidney cancer.

The chain is built from TRBV19 and TRBJ2-7; TRBD2 matches 9 bases. The CDR3 runs to 15 residues. In germline, CDR1 is LNHDA, CDR2 SQIVND (reference sequence). J was trimmed by 6 bases and V by 3 bases; bases with no gene match: 9. CDR3 region: CASSMSLAGPGEQYF. The CDR3 DNA follows: TGTGCCAGTAGTATGAGCCTAGCGGGACCCGGCGAGCAGTACTTC.

This chain connects TRBV27 to TRBJ2-5; D possibly uses TRBD1 or TRBD2 (5 bases each). V was pared by 2 bases and J by 7 bases, with 5 bases between. The CDR3 consists of 11 residues. CDR1 is MNHEY, CDR2 SMNVEV, per germline (reference sequence). The DNA for the CDR3 is TGTGCCAGCAGTTTAGGGGGGACCCAGTACTTC. This translates into CASSLGGTQYF.

With respect to this clone: At one end, the junction sequence differs from germline, possibly due to a read error. Other DNA sequences in the sample encode the same CDR3. The rearrangement joins TRBV19 to TRBJ1-2; the D is unclear. CDR1 and CDR2 (germline): LNHDA, SQIVND (reference sequence). The CDR3 covers 12 residues. CDR3 in DNA: TGCGCCAGTAGTACGGAGGGTTATGGCTACACCTTC. It is translated as CASSTEGYGYTF. Full variable domain (remainder filled in from reference TRBV19 and TRBJ1-2): DGGITQSPKYLFRKEGQNVTLSCEQNLNHDAMYWYRQDPGQGLRLIYYSQIVNDFQKGDIAEGYSVSREKKESFPLTVTSAQKNPTAFYLCASSTEGYGYTFGSGTRLTVV.

The genes are TRBV9 and TRBJ1-2; 7 positions agree with TRBD1. This CDR3 spans 16 amino acids. V was pared by 0 bases and J by 4 bases, with 9 bases of the junction left unmatched. Per the germline V gene, CDR1 is SGDLS and CDR2 is YYNGEE. CDR3 in DNA: TGTGCCAGCAGCGTAGACCCCACAGGGGTATTCTATGGCTACACCTTC. This gives the protein CASSVDPTGVFYGYTF.

With respect to this clone: A junction boundary mismatches the germline segment, possibly from a read error. The chain carries TRBV19 and TRBJ2-5; D perhaps matches TRBD2 (6 bases). CDR3 length equals 15 residues. Germline V gene data show CDR1 as LNHDA and CDR2 as SQIVND (reference sequence). CDR3 sequence (DNA): TGTGCCAGTAGGAAGGGGCTAGCGATCCAAGGGACCCAGTACTTC. It codes for CASRKGLAIQGTQYF.

The V and J genes are TRBV30 and TRBJ1-5; weak D call: TRBD1 (5 bases). CDR3 size: 15 residues. Between the trimmed V and J ends, which lost 2 bases and 7 bases, there was a span of 18 bases. Germline V gives CDR1 GTSNPN, CDR2 SVGIG (reference sequence). The CDR3 spells CAWSTGLQRGQPQHF. The CDR3 DNA sequence: TGTGCCTGGAGTACGGGATTACAGCGGGGCCAGCCCCAGCATTTT.

V and J are TRBV6-6 and TRBJ1-1; D is uncertain. The CDR3 consists of 15 residues. Germline CDR1 MNHNY, CDR2 SVGAGI (reference sequence). The ends were cut back, 2 bases at V and 1 base at J, with 11 bases in the middle. CDR3 loop: CASSYNRLKNTEAFF. Written as DNA, the CDR3 is TGTGCCAGCAGTTACAACCGTCTGAAGAACACTGAAGCTTTCTTT.

V and J are TRBV7-9 and TRBJ1-2; tentatively, D is TRBD1 (5 bases). The CDR3 is made up of 13 amino acids. CDR1 and CDR2 from the germline V gene are SEHNR and FQNEAQ (reference sequence). V was shortened by 9 bases and J by 4 bases, with 15 bases between the two germline ends. CDR3 nucleotides: TGTGCCAGTTCCCCCGGGCAGGGCTATGGCTACACCTTC. Translating gives CASSPGQGYGYTF.

This rearrangement joins TRBV7-2 to TRBJ2-7; TRBD1 matches at 9 bases. The CDR3 spans 14 residues. CDR1 is SGHTA, CDR2 FQGNSA, per germline. V shed 3 bases, J shed 3 bases, and the junction held 3 bases outside the gene matches. The DNA of the CDR3 is TGTGCCAGCAGCTTCCGACAGGGGGTCTACGAGCAGTACTTC. Translating gives CASSFRQGVYEQYF.

The chain combines TRBV27 with TRBJ2-2; D perhaps matches TRBD1 (5 bases). The ends were cut back, 5 bases at V and 7 bases at J, with 11 bases in the middle. This CDR3 comprises 13 residues. Germline lookup yields CDR1 MNHEY and CDR2 SMNVEV (reference sequence). Here the CDR3 DNA reads TGTGCCAGCAGTCCCAGGGCAAGCGGGGAGCTGTTTTTT. Translating it yields CASSPRASGELFF.

The CDR3 region is CASSYSGFNTEAFF. The CDR3, as DNA: TGTGCCAGCAGTTACTCCGGCTTCAACACTGAAGCTTTCTTT. The V gene is TRBV6-6, the J gene TRBJ1-1; D not resolved. CDR1 and CDR2 (germline): MNHNY, SVGAGI (reference sequence). Deletions cut 0 bases from V and 2 bases from J, with 7 bases between. CDR3 size: 14 residues.

The chain couples TRBV5-5 to TRBJ2-7; D is unresolved. Per germline, CDR1 SGHKS and CDR2 YYEKEE (reference sequence). CDR3 length equals 12 residues. Trimming took 3 bases from V and 4 from J, leaving 8 bases between them. CDR3 DNA sequence: TGTGCCAGCAGCTGGGATCGGTACGAGCAGTACTTC. Translated, it gives CASSWDRYEQYF. The whole variable domain, remainder taken from reference TRBV5-5 and TRBJ2-7, is DAGVTQSPTHLIKTRGQQVTLRCSPISGHKSVSWYQQVLGQGPQFIFQYYEKEERGRGNFPDRFSARQFPNYSSELNVNALLLGDSALYLCASSWDRYEQYFGPGTRLTVT.

This sequence joins TRBV5-1 and TRBJ2-1; 7 bases match TRBD2. The CDR3 has 14 amino acids. Germline CDR1 is SGHRS and CDR2 is YFSETQ. With 7 bases clipped from V and 2 bases from J, the junction kept 6 bases outside the gene matches. DNA for the CDR3: TGCGCCAGCGGACGGGAGGTCCCCTACAATGAGCAGTTCTTC. This translates into CASGREVPYNEQFF.

In its sample, this clone was seen once. The rearrangement uses TRBV5-1 and TRBJ1-5, with 8 bases lining up with TRBD1. The length of the CDR3 is 17 residues. Per germline, CDR1 SGHRS and CDR2 YFSETQ. V lost 6 bases to trimming and J lost 0 bases; unmatched junction nucleotides: 11. The CDR3 sequence: CASIRRDRTYSNQPQHF. CDR3 DNA: TGCGCCAGCATCCGACGGGACAGGACTTATAGCAATCAGCCCCAGCATTTT.

The chain joins TRBV6-5 to TRBJ2-2; a weak D match, TRBD1 (6 bases). V was trimmed by 5 bases and J by 11 bases, leaving 18 bases between them. The germline V gene has CDR1 MNHEY and CDR2 SVGAGI. The CDR3 loop spans 14 amino acids. The DNA for the CDR3 is TGTGCCAGCAGTGACGGGACAATGGTTGGAGAGCTGTTTTTT. It translates to CASSDGTMVGELFF.

The chain uses TRBV27 and TRBJ1-1, with a weak D call TRBD1 (6 bases). The germline V and J ends were trimmed by 5 bases and 1 base, with 14 bases remaining between them. CDR1 is MNHEY and CDR2 is SMNVEV in the germline V gene (reference sequence). This CDR3 is built from 15 residues. The CDR3 spells CASSPFGGPNTEAFF. Written as DNA, the CDR3 is TGTGCCAGCAGTCCATTCGGGGGCCCGAACACTGAAGCTTTCTTT.

This chain links TRBV5-8 with TRBJ2-7; 12 nucleotides agree with TRBD2. Trimming at V came to 1 base and at J to 5 bases, leaving 7 bases not matched to a gene. The CDR3 loop spans 16 amino acids. Germline CDR1 SGHTS, CDR2 YDEGEE. Written as DNA, the CDR3 is TGTGCCAGCAGCTTGTTGCTAGCGGGAGGGCCAGACGAGCAGTACTTC. This gives the protein CASSLLLAGGPDEQYF. Filled out from reference TRBV5-8 and TRBJ2-7, the complete variable domain reads EAGVTQSPTHLIKTRGQQATLRCSPISGHTSVYWYQQALGLGLQFLLWYDEGEERNRGNFPPRFSGRQFPNYSSELNVNALELEDSALYLCASSLLLAGGPDEQYFGPGTRLTVT.

This chain joins TRBV9 and TRBJ1-6; weak D call: TRBD1 (5 bases). Germline CDR1 and CDR2: SGDLS and YYNGEE. The CDR3 length is 17 residues. Trimming took 0 bases from V and 9 from J, leaving 19 bases between them. The CDR3 protein is CASSVGSRVASVSPLHF. Here the CDR3 DNA reads TGTGCCAGCAGCGTAGGTAGCAGGGTTGCGTCTGTTTCACCCCTCCACTTT.

The chain is built from TRBV21-1 and TRBJ2-7; TRBD1 is the table's D call, not checked against the DNA. TRBV21-1 is termed a pseudogene. The CDR3 runs to 13 residues. The CDR3 DNA reads as TGTGCCAGCAGCAAAGACAGGGGGTACGAGCAGTACTTC. It codes for CASSKDRGYEQYF.

The chain recombines TRBV5-1 with TRBJ2-7; weak D call: TRBD2 (6 bases). Germline V lookup: CDR1 SGHRS, CDR2 YFSETQ. V lost 2 bases and J 2 bases, leaving 14 bases between the germline ends. The CDR3 is made up of 15 amino acids. CDR3 nucleotides: TGCGCCAGCAGCTTAAAAGCGGAGGGAACCTACGAGCAGTACTTC. This translates into CASSLKAEGTYEQYF. The variable domain in full, with the rest retrieved from reference TRBV5-1 and TRBJ2-7, is KAGVTQTPRYLIKTRGQQVTLSCSPISGHRSVSWYQQTPGQGLQFLFEYFSETQRNKGNFPGRFSGRQFSNSRSEMNVSTLELGDSALYLCASSLKAEGTYEQYFGPGTRLTVT.

The genes are TRBV5-1 and TRBJ2-5; TRBD2 matches at 7 bases. Trimming removed 2 bases from V and 0 bases from J; junction bases left unmatched: 7. Per the germline V gene, CDR1 is SGHRS and CDR2 is YFSETQ. The CDR3 covers 16 residues. The CDR3 loop is CASSLLAFQHQETQYF. The CDR3 DNA reads as TGCGCCAGCAGCTTACTAGCGTTCCAGCACCAAGAGACCCAGTACTTC. The full variable domain, in which reference TRBV5-1 and TRBJ2-5 provide the parts outside the CDR3, is KAGVTQTPRYLIKTRGQQVTLSCSPISGHRSVSWYQQTPGQGLQFLFEYFSETQRNKGNFPGRFSGRQFSNSRSEMNVSTLELGDSALYLCASSLLAFQHQETQYFGPGTRLLVL.

This clone has only one observation. This CDR3 reads CASSDADLAGPTGDTQYF. CDR3 nucleotides: TGTGCCAGCAGTGACGCAGATCTAGCGGGACCGACCGGCGATACGCAGTATTTT. The gene calls are TRBV27 and TRBJ2-3, with TRBD2 identical over 9 bases. Trimming removed 5 bases from V and 6 bases from J; junction bases left unmatched: 18. Germline CDR1 and CDR2: MNHEY and SMNVEV (reference sequence). The CDR3 extends over 18 amino acids.

The rearrangement links TRBV7-9 to TRBJ2-1, with TRBD2 identical over 7 bases. Germline V gives CDR1 SEHNR, CDR2 FQNEAQ (reference sequence). Losses at the gene ends were 5 bases for V and 1 base for J; bases not matched to a gene: 8. The CDR3 covers 16 residues. In nucleotides, the CDR3 is TGTGCCAGCAGCAGTCCTACTAGCGAGTCCTACAATGAGCAGTTCTTC. Amino acids: CASSSPTSESYNEQFF.

The chain links TRBV18 to TRBJ2-1; D remains ambiguous. The CDR3 spans 13 residues. V was shortened by 4 bases and J by 2 bases, with 6 bases between the two germline ends. Germline CDR1 KGHSH, CDR2 LQKENI. CDR3 sequence reads: CASSLGTYNEQFF. The CDR3 DNA is TGTGCCAGCTCACTAGGGACCTACAATGAGCAGTTCTTC.

The chain is built from TRBV10-3 and TRBJ1-5; D ambiguous. The CDR3 runs 16 residues. Trimming cost V 0 bases and J 3 bases, with 12 bases left between them. Germline assignment: CDR1 ENHRY and CDR2 SYGVKD. This chain's CDR3 is CAISESAVPSNQPQHF. The CDR3 DNA follows: TGTGCCATCAGTGAGTCGGCCGTCCCCTCCAATCAGCCCCAGCATTTT.

The CDR3 sequence: CASSQDSTGLNNEQFF. CDR3 sequence (DNA): TGCGCCAGCAGCCAAGATAGCACAGGACTTAACAATGAGCAGTTCTTC. This rearrangement joins TRBV4-1 to TRBJ2-1; D assignment may be TRBD1 or TRBD2 (5 bases each). V lost 0 bases and J lost 5, with 14 bases in between. The CDR3 length is 16 residues. CDR1 is MGHRA, CDR2 YSYEKL, per germline.

The J gene is TRBJ2-3, the V gene TRBV29-1; a possible D gene is TRBD2 (7 bases). Germline lookup yields CDR1 SQVTM and CDR2 ANQGSEA. V lost 5 bases, J lost 9 bases, and 12 bases lay in between. This CDR3 has 11 residues. The CDR3 reads CSVRGGETQYF. CDR3 sequence (DNA): TGCAGCGTTAGGGGGGGGGAGACGCAGTATTTT.

About this clone itself: Within the sample, other DNA sequences also encode this same CDR3. The chain joins TRBV10-3 to TRBJ2-2, with D possibly matching TRBD1 (5 bases). The V gene lost 0 bases and the J gene lost 5 bases, with 13 bases spanning the gap. The CDR3 is 16 residues long. In germline, CDR1 is ENHRY, CDR2 SYGVKD. CDR3 DNA: TGTGCCATCAGTGAGTCATGGGGAAGGGGAACCGGGGAGCTGTTTTTT. Encoded protein: CAISESWGRGTGELFF.

V gene TRBV4-1 combines with J gene TRBJ2-3; D gene unclear. Looked up from germline, CDR1 is MGHRA and CDR2 is YSYEKL. CDR3 length: 15 residues. V dropped 0 bases and J dropped 4 bases, with 11 bases sitting between them. The CDR3 DNA reads TGCGCCAGCAGCCAAGAAAGGGCCCAGGCAGATACGCAGTATTTT. Translated: CASSQERAQADTQYF.

This chain uses TRBV27 with TRBJ2-7; D might be TRBD1 or TRBD2, each matching 5 bases. Trimming took 3 bases from V and 6 from J, leaving 12 bases between them. CDR1 is MNHEY and CDR2 is SMNVEV in the germline V gene (reference sequence). This CDR3 spans 13 amino acids. CDR3 sequence: CASSFQGRGEQYF. CDR3 coding DNA: TGTGCCAGCAGTTTCCAGGGACGCGGCGAGCAGTACTTC.

The V and J genes are TRBV27 and TRBJ2-6; D perhaps matches TRBD1 (6 bases). This CDR3 has 17 amino acids. Trimming cost V 2 bases and J 0 bases, with 11 bases left between them. Germline values: CDR1 MNHEY, CDR2 SMNVEV (reference sequence). Here the CDR3 DNA reads TGTGCCAGCAGTTTAAACAGGGTCCTCTCTGGGGCCAACGTCCTGACTTTC. The encoded protein is CASSLNRVLSGANVLTF.